The TCR beta chain under discussion was sequenced for a study of response to subunit inactivated influenza vaccine. TCRdb passed the RT-PCR reads through MiXCR, listing each CDR3 protein once. The sample lists 800,000 to 1,000,000 distinct CDR3 sequences, around 20% occurring once. The study, taken as a whole, reports: Authors proposed each seasonal influenza vaccination draws in few new T cells.

Germline lookup yields CDR1 DFQATT and CDR2 SNEGSKA (reference sequence). The CDR3 totals 13 residues. V was cut by 3 bases and J by 3 bases, with 12 bases left in between. There are a few counts of this clonotype. The antigen is unknown. The specimen comprised PBMCs from blood, sampled roughly 5 days after vaccination. The J gene is TRBJ2-7, the V gene TRBV20-1; no definite D call. The TCR was taken from a man in his forties or fifties who received an inactivated influenza vaccine. The CDR3 loop reads CSASGQEFYEQYF. The CDR3 bases are TGCAGTGCTAGTGGGCAGGAGTTCTACGAGCAGTACTTC.